These T cell receptor beta chains were read from a single sample in a study of T cells expressing NK-cell markers. One entry per CDR3 protein, without DNA, is what TCRdb gives after re-calling the 5' RACE reads. The sample holds about 380,000 distinct CDR3 sequences. The sequencing sample was made of blood T cells: a sorted CD56 or NKG2C T cell subset, CD4+ or CD8+ T cells, or bulk PBMC T cells (not recorded which). Receptors originate from a man aged 18 to 69 in good health. CDR3s include the opening cysteine and the closing phenylalanine or tryptophan.

j_gene | v_gene | CDR3aa
TRBJ2-2 | TRBV6-1 | CASSRQGGSSGELFF
TRBJ2-5 | TRBV4-1 | CASSRGLTAYQETQYF
TRBJ2-3 | TRBV7-7 | CASSLGSDGGDTQYF
TRBJ1-1 | TRBV12-3/TRBV12-4 | CASSFDWTGGTEAFF
TRBJ2-4 | TRBV14 | CASSQGSRDSGAKNIQYF
TRBJ1-6 | TRBV6-1 | CATRLENSPLHF
TRBJ2-5 | TRBV12-5 | CASGFLLGTDIQETQYF
TRBJ1-1 | TRBV14 | CASSQLQGAYTEAFF
TRBJ1-5 | TRBV12-3/TRBV12-4 | CASRDGRKKQPQHF
TRBJ2-2 | TRBV5-1 | CASSLGLAGTNTGELFF
TRBJ2-1 | TRBV4-1 | CASKGTGDDEQFF
TRBJ2-7 | TRBV18 | CASSPSGHIYEQYF
TRBJ1-5 | TRBV12-3/TRBV12-4 | CASSVTGDNQPQHF
TRBJ2-2 | TRBV27 | CATGRGNTGELFF
TRBJ1-5 | TRBV28 | CASSDPTGVDQPQHF
TRBJ2-1 | TRBV12-3/TRBV12-4 | CASITGGHEYNEQFF
TRBJ2-7 | TRBV24-1 | CATSDFERAAYEQYF
TRBJ1-1 | TRBV30 | CAWSVLRGGLNTEAFF
TRBJ2-5 | TRBV20-1 | CSAREFGGGREETQYF
TRBJ2-3 | TRBV12-3/TRBV12-4 | CASGPGIGDTDTQYF
TRBJ2-5 | TRBV4-1 | CASSQPGLVEKTQYF
TRBJ1-6 | TRBV6-5 | CASSLGPGGWGNSPLHF